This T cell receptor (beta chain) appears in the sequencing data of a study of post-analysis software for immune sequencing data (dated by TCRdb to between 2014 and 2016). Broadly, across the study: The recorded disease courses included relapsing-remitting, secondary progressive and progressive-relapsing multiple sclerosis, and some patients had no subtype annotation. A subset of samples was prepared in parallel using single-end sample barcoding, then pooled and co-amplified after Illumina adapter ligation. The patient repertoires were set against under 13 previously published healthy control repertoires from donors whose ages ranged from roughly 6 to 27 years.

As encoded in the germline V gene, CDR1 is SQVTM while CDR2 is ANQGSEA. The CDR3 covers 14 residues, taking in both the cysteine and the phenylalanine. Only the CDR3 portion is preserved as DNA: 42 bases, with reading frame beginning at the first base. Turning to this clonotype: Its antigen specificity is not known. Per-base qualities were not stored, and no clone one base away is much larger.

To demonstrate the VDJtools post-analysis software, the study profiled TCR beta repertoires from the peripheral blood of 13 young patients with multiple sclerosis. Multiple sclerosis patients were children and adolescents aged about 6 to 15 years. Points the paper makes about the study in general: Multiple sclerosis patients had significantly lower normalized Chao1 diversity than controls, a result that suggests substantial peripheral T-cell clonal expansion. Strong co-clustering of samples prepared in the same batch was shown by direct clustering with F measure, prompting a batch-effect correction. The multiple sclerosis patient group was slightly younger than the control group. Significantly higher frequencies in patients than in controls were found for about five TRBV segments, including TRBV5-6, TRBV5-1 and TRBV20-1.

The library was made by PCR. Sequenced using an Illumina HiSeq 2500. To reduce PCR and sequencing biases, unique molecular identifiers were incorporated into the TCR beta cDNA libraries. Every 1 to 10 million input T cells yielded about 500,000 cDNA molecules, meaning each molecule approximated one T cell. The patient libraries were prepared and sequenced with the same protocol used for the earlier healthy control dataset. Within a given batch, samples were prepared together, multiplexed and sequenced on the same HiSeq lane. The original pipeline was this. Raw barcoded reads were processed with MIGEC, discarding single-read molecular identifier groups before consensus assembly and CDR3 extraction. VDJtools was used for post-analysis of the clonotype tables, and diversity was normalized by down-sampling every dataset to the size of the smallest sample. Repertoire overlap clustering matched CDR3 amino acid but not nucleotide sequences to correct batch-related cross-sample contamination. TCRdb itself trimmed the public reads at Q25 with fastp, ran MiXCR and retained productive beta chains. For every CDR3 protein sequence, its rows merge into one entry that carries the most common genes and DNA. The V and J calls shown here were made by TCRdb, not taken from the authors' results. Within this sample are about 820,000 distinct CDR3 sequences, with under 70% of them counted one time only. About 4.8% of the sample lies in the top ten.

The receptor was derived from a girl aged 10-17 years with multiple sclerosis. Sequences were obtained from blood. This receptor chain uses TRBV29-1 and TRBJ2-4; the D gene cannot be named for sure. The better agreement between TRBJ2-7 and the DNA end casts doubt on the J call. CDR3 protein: CSVEGAAQSYEQYF. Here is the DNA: TGCAGCGTTGAAGGGGCAGCCCAGTCCTACGAGCAGTACTTC.